A selection of T cell receptor beta chains follows, all from one sample in a study of read filtering for tumor transcriptome and immune sequencing. TCRdb used MiXCR to reprocess the reads, holding one entry per CDR3 protein. The sample consists of 40,000 to 50,000 distinct CDR3 sequences, roughly a fifth of them appearing once. Input material: a population of CD138-negative cells sorted from bone marrow. These receptors were obtained from a donor over 35 with multiple myeloma. Each CDR3 is given with its conserved first and last residue. The order of the fields is V gene, CDR3 protein.

TRBV6-1 CASSFRTGNNEQFF
TRBV9 CASSVGSGSDEQFF
TRBV11-1 CASSLRADRADTQYF
TRBV29-1 CSVERDRGFETF
TRBV7-2 CASSLASDVYYEQYF
TRBV20-1 CSAIQIYEQYF
TRBV19 CASSIGTTNTEAFF
TRBV6-5 CASNLQRNTEAFF
TRBV3-1 CASSRQGSSYEQYF
TRBV2 CASSEARYEQFF
TRBV4-1 CASSQEVGGASYEQYF
TRBV12-3/TRBV12-4 CASSRTGGNDEQFF
TRBV7-2 CASSSSFSALSTDTQYF
TRBV20-1 CSATGAGGDTQYF
TRBV6-2/TRBV6-3 CATTGTGGNIQYF
TRBV7-9 CASSQRGLAGVAGQYF
TRBV2 CASSLDRGGNTEAFF
TRBV12-3/TRBV12-4 CASRPGGTYNEQFF
TRBV29-1 CSVQGVGNEKLFF
TRBV30 CAWSVKAGGGEQFF
TRBV3-1 CASSQDRGIAGELFF
TRBV7-2 CASSLRPSFYNEQFF
TRBV29-1 CSVSSGRSTDTQYF
TRBV6-1 CASSPGNGAPNYNEQFF
TRBV7-2 CASSFDRDQPQHF
TRBV6-8 CASSCDSVQETQYF
TRBV19 CASSSRDSFYGYTF
TRBV20-1 CSATENTEAFF
TRBV6-1 CASSERGVVGVSEQFF
TRBV5-1 CASSFYGLAGQGEQFF
TRBV24-1 CATSKSGQGYEQYF
TRBV20-1 CSARNTDTQYF
TRBV14 CASSQGSGSYNEQFF
TRBV2 CASTRQKTGGTDTQYF
TRBV29-1 CSVGLGRETQYF
TRBV5-4 CASRRTSGGEHEQYF
TRBV5-1 CASMTSGNAGELFF
TRBV9 CASSVGGYSYNEQFF
TRBV27 CASSRGTSGYNEQFF
TRBV20-1 CSAKLLTQSSYNEQFF
TRBV29-1 CSVVYNEQFF
TRBV7-8 CASSFARGELFF
TRBV5-1 CASSLVPGTPYGGYTF
TRBV24-1 CATSDPTRTDVLTF
TRBV29-1 CSVGLTETGRYEQYF
TRBV20-1 CSARGPQPDYNSPLHF
TRBV12-3/TRBV12-4 CASSSQFVGGYTF
TRBV20-1 CSVRDRVQTEAFF
TRBV29-1 CSVRRSYNEQFF
TRBV6-2/TRBV6-3 CASSYGGSEPQHF
TRBV12-3/TRBV12-4 CASSFSAGGSSGANVLTF
TRBV20-1 CSARAVLAGSLEQYF
TRBV6-5 CASSKQGGLAEAFF
TRBV20-1 CSARGHRAYEQFF